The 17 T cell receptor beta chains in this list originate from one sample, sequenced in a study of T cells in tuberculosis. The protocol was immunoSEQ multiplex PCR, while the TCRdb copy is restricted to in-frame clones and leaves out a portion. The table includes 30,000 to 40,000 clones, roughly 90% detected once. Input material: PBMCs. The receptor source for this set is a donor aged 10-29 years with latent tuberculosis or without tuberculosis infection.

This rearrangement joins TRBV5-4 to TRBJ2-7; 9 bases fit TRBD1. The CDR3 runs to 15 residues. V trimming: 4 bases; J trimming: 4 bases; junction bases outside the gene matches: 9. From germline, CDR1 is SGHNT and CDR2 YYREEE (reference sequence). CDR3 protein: CASSEKQGASYEQYF. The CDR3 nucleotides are TGTGCCAGCAGCGAGAAACAGGGGGCATCATACGAGCAGTACTTC.

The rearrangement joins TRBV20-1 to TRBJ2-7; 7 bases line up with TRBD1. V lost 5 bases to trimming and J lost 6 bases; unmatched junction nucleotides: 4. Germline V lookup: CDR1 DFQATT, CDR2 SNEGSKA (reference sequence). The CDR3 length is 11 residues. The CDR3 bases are TGCAGTGCTCTGACAGGGTTCGAGCAGTACTTC. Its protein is CSALTGFEQYF.

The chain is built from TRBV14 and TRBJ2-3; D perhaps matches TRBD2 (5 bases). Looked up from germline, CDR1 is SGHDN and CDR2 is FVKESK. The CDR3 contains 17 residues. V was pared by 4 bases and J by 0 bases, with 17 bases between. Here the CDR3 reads CASSPRIAIASTDTQYF. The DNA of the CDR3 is TGTGCCAGCAGCCCTCGGATAGCGATAGCTAGCACAGATACGCAGTATTTT.

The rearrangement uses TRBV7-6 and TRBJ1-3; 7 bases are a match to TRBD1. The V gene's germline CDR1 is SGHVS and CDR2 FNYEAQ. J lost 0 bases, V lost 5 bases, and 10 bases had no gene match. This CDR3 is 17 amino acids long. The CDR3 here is CASSRNSGQSSGNTIYF. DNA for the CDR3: TGTGCCAGCAGCCGGAACTCGGGACAGAGCTCTGGAAACACCATATATTTT.

The CDR3 loop is CASSPQPGQGGDTQYF. CDR3 nucleotide sequence: TGTGCCAGCAGCCCCCAACCGGGACAGGGAGGGGATACGCAGTATTTT. The chain uses TRBV7-9 and TRBJ2-3; 9 bases match TRBD1. After removal of 5 bases from V and 6 bases from J, the junction contained 12 bases not matched to a gene. The CDR3 totals 16 residues. The germline gives CDR1 SEHNR, CDR2 FQNEAQ (reference sequence).

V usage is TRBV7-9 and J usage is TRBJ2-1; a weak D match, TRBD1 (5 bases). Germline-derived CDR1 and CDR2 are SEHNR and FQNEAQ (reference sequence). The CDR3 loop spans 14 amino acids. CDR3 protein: CVAPGKYGHNEQFF. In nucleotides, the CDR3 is TGTGTGGCCCCAGGGAAGTATGGCCACAATGAGCAGTTCTTC.

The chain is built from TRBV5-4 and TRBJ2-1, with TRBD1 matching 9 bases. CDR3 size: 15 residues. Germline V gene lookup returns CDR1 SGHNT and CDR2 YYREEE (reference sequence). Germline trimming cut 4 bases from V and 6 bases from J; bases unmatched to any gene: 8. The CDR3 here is CASSPGQGWVNEQFF. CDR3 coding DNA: TGTGCCAGCAGCCCCGGACAGGGGTGGGTCAATGAGCAGTTCTTC.

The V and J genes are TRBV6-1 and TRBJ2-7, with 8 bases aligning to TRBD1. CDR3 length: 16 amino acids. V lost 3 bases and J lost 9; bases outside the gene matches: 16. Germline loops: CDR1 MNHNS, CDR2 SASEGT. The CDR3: CASSDLAGTGHFRQYF. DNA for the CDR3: TGTGCCAGCAGTGACCTAGCCGGGACAGGTCATTTTCGGCAGTACTTC.

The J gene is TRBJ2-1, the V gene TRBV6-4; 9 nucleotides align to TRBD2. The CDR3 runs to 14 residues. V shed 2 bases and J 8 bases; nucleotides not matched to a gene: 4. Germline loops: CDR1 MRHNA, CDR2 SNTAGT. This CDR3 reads CASSDGGGAYEQFF. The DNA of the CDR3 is TGTGCCAGCAGTGACGGCGGGGGGGCTTATGAGCAGTTCTTC.

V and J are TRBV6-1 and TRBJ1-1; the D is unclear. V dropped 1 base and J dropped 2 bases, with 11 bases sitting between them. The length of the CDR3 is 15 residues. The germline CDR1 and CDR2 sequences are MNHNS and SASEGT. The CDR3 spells CASSEVGAGNTEAFF. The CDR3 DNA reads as TGTGCCAGCAGTGAAGTGGGAGCGGGAAACACTGAAGCTTTCTTT.

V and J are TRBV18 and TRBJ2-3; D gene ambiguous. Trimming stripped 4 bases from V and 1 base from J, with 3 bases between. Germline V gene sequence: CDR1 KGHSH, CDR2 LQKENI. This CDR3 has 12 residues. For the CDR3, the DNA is TGTGCCAGCTCACGAGGCACAGATACGCAGTATTTT. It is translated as CASSRGTDTQYF.

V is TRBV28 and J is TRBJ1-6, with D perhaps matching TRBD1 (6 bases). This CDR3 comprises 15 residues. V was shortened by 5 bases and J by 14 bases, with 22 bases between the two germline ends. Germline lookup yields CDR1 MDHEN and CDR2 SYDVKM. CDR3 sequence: CASSPGTRVIETLHF. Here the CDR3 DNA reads TGTGCCAGCAGTCCCGGGACAAGGGTCATTGAGACCCTCCACTTT.

CDR3 region: CASRIRQGQAGELFF. The CDR3 region has the DNA TGTGCCAGCAGGATCAGACAGGGGCAGGCCGGGGAGCTGTTTTTT. The chain recombines TRBV2 with TRBJ2-2; 8 nucleotides match TRBD1. The CDR3 runs 15 residues. V gave up 6 bases and J gave up 6 bases; unmatched junction bases: 9. CDR1 is SNHLY and CDR2 is FYNNEI in the germline V gene.

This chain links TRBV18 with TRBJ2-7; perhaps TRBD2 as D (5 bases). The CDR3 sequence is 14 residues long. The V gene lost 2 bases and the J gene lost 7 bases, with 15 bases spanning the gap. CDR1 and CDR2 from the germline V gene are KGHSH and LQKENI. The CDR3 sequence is CASSPGGGSREQYF. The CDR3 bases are TGTGCCAGCTCACCAGGCGGCGGGTCTAGGGAGCAGTACTTC.

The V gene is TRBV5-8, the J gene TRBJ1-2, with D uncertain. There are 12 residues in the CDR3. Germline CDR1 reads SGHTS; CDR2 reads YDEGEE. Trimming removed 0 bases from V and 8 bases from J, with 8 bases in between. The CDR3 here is CASSLDRRGYTF. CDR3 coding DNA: TGTGCCAGCAGCTTGGACAGAAGAGGCTACACCTTC.

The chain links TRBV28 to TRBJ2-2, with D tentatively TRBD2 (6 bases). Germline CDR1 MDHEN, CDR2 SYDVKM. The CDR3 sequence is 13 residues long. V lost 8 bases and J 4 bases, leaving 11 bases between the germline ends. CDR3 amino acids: CASHPGGTGELFF. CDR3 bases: TGTGCCAGCCACCCCGGGGGCACCGGGGAGCTGTTTTTT.

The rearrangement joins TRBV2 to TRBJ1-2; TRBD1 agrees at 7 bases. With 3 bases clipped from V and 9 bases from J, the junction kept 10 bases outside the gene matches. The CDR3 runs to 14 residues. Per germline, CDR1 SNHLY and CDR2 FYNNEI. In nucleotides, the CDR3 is TGTGCCAGCAGTGAGGTACAGGGGAGGTCCAGCTACACCTTC. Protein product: CASSEVQGRSSYTF.